The 23 T cell receptor beta chains below come from one sample, sequenced in a study of CD8+ T cells in alopecia areata. Following extraction, RNA underwent reverse transcription to cDNA, which served as the sequencing template. Measured with immunoSEQ multiplex PCR; TCRdb has only the in-frame clones, and not every one. This table has around 270,000 clones, roughly 64% appearing once. Treatment meaning: oral pan-JAK inhibitor, 5-10 mg twice daily. The source was CD4+ T cells sorted from blood, collected at week 24, from a patient treated with tofacitinib. These receptors originate from a human donor with alopecia areata.

Concerning this clone itself: Distinct nucleotide sequences in the sample also encode this CDR3. The chain combines TRBV5-6 with TRBJ2-3; D might be TRBD1 or TRBD2, each matching 5 bases. The germline V gene encodes CDR1 SGHDT and CDR2 YYEEEE. CDR3 length: 14 amino acids. Trimming left V 0 bases short and J 0 bases short, with 5 bases between. In DNA form, the CDR3 reads TGTGCCAGCAGCTTGGGGGACAGCACAGATACGCAGTATTTT. It encodes CASSLGDSTDTQYF. Together with reference TRBV5-6 and TRBJ2-3, the CDR3 gives the full variable domain: DAGVTQSPTHLIKTRGQQVTLRCSPKSGHDTVSWYQQALGQGPQFIFQYYEEEERQRGNFPDRFSGHQFPNYSSELNVNALLLGDSALYLCASSLGDSTDTQYFGPGTRLTVL.

This clone appeared a few times. The same CDR3 is also encoded by other DNA sequences in this sample. The chain has TRBV30 and TRBJ2-3; no definite D call. Germline lookup yields CDR1 GTSNPN and CDR2 SVGIG (reference sequence). This CDR3 spans 14 amino acids. V lost 0 bases to trimming and J lost 2 bases, with 9 bases between them. Here the CDR3 DNA reads TGTGCCTGGAGTGTTGGCGGAATCACAGATACGCAGTATTTT. It is translated as CAWSVGGITDTQYF.

The gene calls are TRBV5-1 and TRBJ2-2; D perhaps matches TRBD1 (6 bases). The V end lost 4 bases, the J end lost 2 bases, and 18 bases lay between the germline ends. This CDR3 contains 17 residues. Per the germline V gene, CDR1 is SGHRS and CDR2 is YFSETQ. The CDR3 coding sequence is TGCGCCAGCAGCCCCCTTCCTCGACAGGCTAACACCGGGGAGCTGTTTTTT. Protein: CASSPLPRQANTGELFF.

The rearrangement links TRBV2 to TRBJ2-5; D not resolved. From germline, CDR1 is SNHLY and CDR2 FYNNEI. V gave up 4 bases and J gave up 11 bases, with 17 bases separating them. The CDR3 contains 13 residues. CDR3 sequence: CASSVNTQEIQYF. For the CDR3, the DNA is TGTGCCAGCAGTGTTAACACCCAAGAGATTCAGTACTTC.

The genes are TRBV5-1 and TRBJ2-7, with TRBD1 matching over 7 bases. CDR1 is SGHRS and CDR2 is YFSETQ in the germline V gene. The CDR3 loop spans 13 amino acids. V lost 4 bases to trimming and J lost 7 bases; unmatched junction nucleotides: 8. For the CDR3, the DNA is TGCGCCAGCAGCCGGGGACAGCGAGGGGAGCAGTACTTC. It encodes CASSRGQRGEQYF.

This clone was observed a handful of times. V is TRBV5-4 and J is TRBJ1-1; the match to TRBD1 covers 9 bases. In germline, CDR1 is SGHNT, CDR2 YYREEE (reference sequence). Trimming cost V 4 bases and J 0 bases; bases outside gene matches: 4. The CDR3 has 15 amino acids. The CDR3 sequence: CASSKQGALNTEAFF. CDR3 nucleotides: TGTGCCAGCAGCAAACAGGGGGCTTTGAACACTGAAGCTTTCTTT.

The genes are TRBV30 and TRBJ1-1; 9 positions match TRBD1. The CDR3 is made up of 13 amino acids. V lost 2 bases and J lost 5; bases outside the gene matches: 3. CDR1 is GTSNPN, CDR2 SVGIG, per germline (reference sequence). The CDR3 sequence is CAWSTGGSTEAFF. DNA for the CDR3: TGTGCCTGGAGTACAGGGGGCAGTACTGAAGCTTTCTTT.

The chain couples TRBV29-1 to TRBJ2-2; D not certain. Germline CDR1 and CDR2: SQVTM and ANQGSEA. CDR3 length: 13 amino acids. Trimming took 3 bases from V and 1 from J, leaving 6 bases between them. This CDR3 reads CSVDYRNTGELFF. DNA of the CDR3: TGCAGCGTTGACTACAGGAACACCGGGGAGCTGTTTTTT.

This clone was found a few times. The J gene is TRBJ1-5, the V gene TRBV15; tentatively, D is TRBD1 (6 bases). V was pared by 0 bases and J by 2 bases, with 14 bases between. The CDR3 is made up of 17 amino acids. Germline V lookup: CDR1 LNHNV, CDR2 YYDKDF (reference sequence). CDR3 in amino acids: CATSRDGRGAGNQPQHF. CDR3 in DNA: TGTGCCACCAGCAGAGATGGGAGGGGGGCAGGCAATCAGCCCCAGCATTTT. Combining the CDR3 with reference TRBV15 and TRBJ1-5 gives the whole variable domain DAMVIQNPRYQVTQFGKPVTLSCSQTLNHNVMYWYQQKSSQAPKLLFHYYDKDFNNEADTPDNFQSRRPNTSFCFLDIRSPGLGDTAMYLCATSRDGRGAGNQPQHFGDGTRLSIL.

The gene calls are TRBV5-6 and TRBJ1-1; 8 bases are shared with TRBD1. Germline V gene lookup returns CDR1 SGHDT and CDR2 YYEEEE. This CDR3 spans 16 amino acids. Unmatched junction bases numbered 10, after V lost 4 bases and J lost 2 bases. CDR3 DNA: TGTGCCAGCAGCCCAAAGACAGGGGCTTACAACACTGAAGCTTTCTTT. Its protein is CASSPKTGAYNTEAFF.

The chain links TRBV7-9 to TRBJ2-3, with D unresolved. Germline V gives CDR1 SEHNR, CDR2 FQNEAQ (reference sequence). The CDR3 covers 11 residues. Trimming removed 8 bases at V and 5 bases at J, with 8 bases between. Here the CDR3 DNA reads TGTGCCAGCCTCATTAGAGATACGCAGTATTTT. Protein: CASLIRDTQYF.

V and J are TRBV30 and TRBJ1-6; a possible D gene is TRBD1 (5 bases). The CDR3 has 15 residues. The V gene's germline CDR1 is GTSNPN and CDR2 SVGIG (reference sequence). With 3 bases removed from V and 8 bases from J, the gap between germline ends came to 17 bases. Here the CDR3 reads CAWRPDNLVYSPLHF. The CDR3 region has the DNA TGTGCCTGGAGGCCGGACAATTTGGTGTATTCACCCCTCCACTTT. The full variable domain, rest sourced from reference TRBV30 and TRBJ1-6, is SQTIHQWPATLVQPVGSPLSLECTVEGTSNPNLYWYRQAAGRGLQLLFYSVGIGQISSEVPQNLSASRPQDRQFILSSKKLLLSDSGFYLCAWRPDNLVYSPLHFGNGTRLTVT.

CDR3: CASSRWDRENTEAFF. The CDR3 DNA follows: TGTGCCAGCAGCCGATGGGACAGAGAGAACACTGAAGCTTTCTTT. V and J are TRBV5-6 and TRBJ1-1; 7 nucleotides line up with TRBD1. V was pared by 4 bases and J by 1 base, with 7 bases of the junction left unmatched. Looked up from germline, CDR1 is SGHDT and CDR2 is YYEEEE. The CDR3 has 15 amino acids.

V usage is TRBV30 and J usage is TRBJ1-1; D is ambiguous. Germline V gives CDR1 GTSNPN, CDR2 SVGIG (reference sequence). The CDR3 sequence is 16 residues long. Trimming shortened V by 0 bases and J by 3 bases, and 17 bases separated the two germline ends. The CDR3 sequence: CAWSVALSGVDTEAFF. The DNA of the CDR3 is TGTGCCTGGAGTGTAGCGTTGAGTGGAGTGGACACTGAAGCTTTCTTT.

The chain combines TRBV5-4 with TRBJ2-4; unclear D gene. The CDR3 runs to 14 residues. The germline V gene has CDR1 SGHNT and CDR2 YYREEE (reference sequence). V was clipped by 1 base and J by 0 bases, with 5 bases between them. The CDR3 is CASSLSVAKNIQYF. The CDR3 coding sequence is TGTGCCAGCAGCTTGTCAGTAGCCAAAAACATTCAGTACTTC.

This clone was picked up one time. V is TRBV5-1 and J is TRBJ2-5; D possibly corresponds to TRBD1 (5 bases). Germline CDR1 reads SGHRS; CDR2 reads YFSETQ. Between the trimmed V and J ends, which lost 0 bases and 1 base, there was a span of 10 bases. The CDR3 sequence is 15 residues long. CDR3: CASSLDGAAQETQYF. In DNA, the CDR3 is TGCGCCAGCAGCTTGGATGGGGCAGCCCAAGAGACCCAGTACTTC.

The chain combines TRBV7-2 with TRBJ1-5; tentatively, D is TRBD1 (6 bases). The CDR3 runs to 16 residues. With 7 bases removed from V and 4 bases from J, the gap between germline ends came to 20 bases. Germline assignment: CDR1 SGHTA and CDR2 FQGNSA. The CDR3 DNA reads TGTGCCAGCATGCGGGAGGGGACCAGGGGAAATCAGCCCCAGCATTTT. Translated, it gives CASMREGTRGNQPQHF.

The rearrangement links TRBV6-5 to TRBJ1-2; D gene ambiguous. Looked up from germline, CDR1 is MNHEY and CDR2 is SVGAGI. The CDR3 is 14 residues long. Trimming took off 6 bases at V and 0 bases at J, with 11 bases between the two ends. The CDR3 loop is CASSRQIANYGYTF. Written as DNA, the CDR3 is TGTGCCAGCAGCCGACAAATAGCTAACTATGGCTACACCTTC.

The V and J genes are TRBV6-5 and TRBJ2-5, with D perhaps TRBD1 (6 bases). The V end was cut by 5 bases, the J end by 4 bases, with 14 bases between. The germline gives CDR1 MNHEY, CDR2 SVGAGI. The CDR3 extends over 14 amino acids. DNA of the CDR3: TGTGCCAGCAGTGCACGTACAGGGAGAGAGACCCAGTACTTC. Translation: CASSARTGRETQYF.

The gene calls are TRBV15 and TRBJ2-3; D may be TRBD1 (6 bases). The CDR3 extends over 15 amino acids. Germline CDR1 LNHNV, CDR2 YYDKDF (reference sequence). Trimming took off 0 bases at V and 10 bases at J, with 17 bases between the two ends. The CDR3 sequence is CATSRDYRESLPQYF. In DNA form, the CDR3 reads TGTGCCACCAGCAGAGATTACAGGGAATCCCTTCCGCAGTATTTT.

The chain links TRBV29-1 to TRBJ1-4, with D unresolved. V lost 1 base, J lost 6 bases, and 6 bases lay in between. Germline values: CDR1 SQVTM, CDR2 ANQGSEA. This CDR3 comprises 12 residues. This chain's CDR3 is CSVEALDEKLFF. The CDR3 coding sequence is TGCAGCGTTGAAGCTTTGGATGAAAAACTGTTTTTT.

This chain joins TRBV30 and TRBJ2-1, with 8 bases lining up with TRBD2. The CDR3 covers 17 residues. V trimming: 0 bases; J trimming: 9 bases; junction bases outside the gene matches: 16. Germline V gene sequence: CDR1 GTSNPN, CDR2 SVGIG (reference sequence). The CDR3 DNA follows: TGTGCCTGGAGTGTTATTGGTAGCGAGCGGGGGTTTGGTGAGCAGTTCTTC. Its protein is CAWSVIGSERGFGEQFF.

The chain has TRBV29-1 and TRBJ1-2; D not resolved. V lost 7 bases to trimming and J lost 1 base, with 13 bases between them. CDR3 length: 13 amino acids. Germline loops: CDR1 SQVTM, CDR2 ANQGSEA. The CDR3 loop is CSGSPGNNYGYTF. The CDR3 DNA reads TGCAGCGGATCCCCGGGGAATAACTATGGCTACACCTTC.